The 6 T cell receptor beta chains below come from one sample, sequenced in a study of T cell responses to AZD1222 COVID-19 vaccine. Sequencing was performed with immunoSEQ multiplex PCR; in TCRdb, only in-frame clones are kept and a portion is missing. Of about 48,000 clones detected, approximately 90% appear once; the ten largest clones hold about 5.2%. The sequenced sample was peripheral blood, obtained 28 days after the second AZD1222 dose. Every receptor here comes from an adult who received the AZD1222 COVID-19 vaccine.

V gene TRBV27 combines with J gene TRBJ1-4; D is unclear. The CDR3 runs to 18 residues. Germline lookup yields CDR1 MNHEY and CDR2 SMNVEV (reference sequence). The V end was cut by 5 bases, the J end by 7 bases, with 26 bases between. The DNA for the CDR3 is TGTGCCAGCAGTCCCCTTTGGCGTCGTCGTATAGAGCCTGAAAAACTGTTTTTT. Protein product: CASSPLWRRRIEPEKLFF.

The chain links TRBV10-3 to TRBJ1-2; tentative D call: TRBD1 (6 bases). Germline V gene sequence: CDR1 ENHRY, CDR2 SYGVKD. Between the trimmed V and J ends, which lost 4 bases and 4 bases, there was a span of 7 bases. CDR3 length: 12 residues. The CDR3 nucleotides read TGTGCCATCAGTGTAGGGGGCTATGGCTACACCTTC. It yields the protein CAISVGGYGYTF.

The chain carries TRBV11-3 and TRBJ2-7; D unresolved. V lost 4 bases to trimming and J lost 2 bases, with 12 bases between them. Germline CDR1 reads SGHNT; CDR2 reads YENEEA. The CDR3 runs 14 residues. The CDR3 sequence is CASSSGPPPYEQYF. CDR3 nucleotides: TGTGCCAGCAGCTCCGGACCACCCCCCTACGAGCAGTACTTC.

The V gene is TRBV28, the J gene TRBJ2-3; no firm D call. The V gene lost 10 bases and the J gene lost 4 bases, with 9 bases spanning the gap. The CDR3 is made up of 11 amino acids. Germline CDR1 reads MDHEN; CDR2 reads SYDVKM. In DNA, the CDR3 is TGTGCCATCCGGCGGTCAGATACGCAGTATTTT. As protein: CAIRRSDTQYF. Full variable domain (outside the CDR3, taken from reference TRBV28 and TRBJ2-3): DVKVTQSSRYLVKRTGEKVFLECVQDMDHENMFWYRQDPGLGLRLIYFSYDVKMKEKGDIPEGYSVSREKKERFSLILESASTNQTSMYLCAIRRSDTQYFGPGTRLTVL.

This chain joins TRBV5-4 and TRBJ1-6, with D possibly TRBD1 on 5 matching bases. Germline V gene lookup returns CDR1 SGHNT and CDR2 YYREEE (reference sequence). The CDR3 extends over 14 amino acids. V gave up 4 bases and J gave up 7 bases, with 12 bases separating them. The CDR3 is CASSPGDWNSPLHF. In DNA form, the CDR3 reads TGTGCCAGCAGCCCCGGGGACTGGAATTCACCCCTCCACTTT. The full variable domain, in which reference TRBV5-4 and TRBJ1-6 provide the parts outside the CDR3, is ETGVTQSPTHLIKTRGQQVTLRCSSQSGHNTVSWYQQALGQGPQFIFQYYREEENGRGNFPPRFSGLQFPNYSSELNVNALELDDSALYLCASSPGDWNSPLHFGNGTRLTVT.

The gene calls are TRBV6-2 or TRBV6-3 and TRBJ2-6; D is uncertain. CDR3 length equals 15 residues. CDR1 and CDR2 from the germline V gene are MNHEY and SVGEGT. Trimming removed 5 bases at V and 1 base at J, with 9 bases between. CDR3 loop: CASSPRVSGANVLTF. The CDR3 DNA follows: TGTGCCAGCAGTCCCCGGGTGTCTGGGGCCAACGTCCTGACTTTC.